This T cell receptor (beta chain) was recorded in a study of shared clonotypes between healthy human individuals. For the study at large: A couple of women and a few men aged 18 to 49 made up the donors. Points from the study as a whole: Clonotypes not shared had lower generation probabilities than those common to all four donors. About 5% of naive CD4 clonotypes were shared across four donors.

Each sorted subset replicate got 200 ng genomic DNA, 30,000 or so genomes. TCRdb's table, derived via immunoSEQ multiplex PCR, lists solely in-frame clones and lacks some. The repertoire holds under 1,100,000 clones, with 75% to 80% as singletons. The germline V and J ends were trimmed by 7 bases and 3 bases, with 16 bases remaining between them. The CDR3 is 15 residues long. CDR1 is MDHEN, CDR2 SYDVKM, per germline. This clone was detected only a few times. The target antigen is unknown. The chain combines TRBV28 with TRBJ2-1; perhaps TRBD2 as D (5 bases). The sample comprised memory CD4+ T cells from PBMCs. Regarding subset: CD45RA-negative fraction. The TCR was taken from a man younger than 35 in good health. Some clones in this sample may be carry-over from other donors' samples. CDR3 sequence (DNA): TGTGCCAGCAAGAAGCGGACCGTGCGCTACAATGAGCAGTTCTTC. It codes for CASKKRTVRYNEQFF.